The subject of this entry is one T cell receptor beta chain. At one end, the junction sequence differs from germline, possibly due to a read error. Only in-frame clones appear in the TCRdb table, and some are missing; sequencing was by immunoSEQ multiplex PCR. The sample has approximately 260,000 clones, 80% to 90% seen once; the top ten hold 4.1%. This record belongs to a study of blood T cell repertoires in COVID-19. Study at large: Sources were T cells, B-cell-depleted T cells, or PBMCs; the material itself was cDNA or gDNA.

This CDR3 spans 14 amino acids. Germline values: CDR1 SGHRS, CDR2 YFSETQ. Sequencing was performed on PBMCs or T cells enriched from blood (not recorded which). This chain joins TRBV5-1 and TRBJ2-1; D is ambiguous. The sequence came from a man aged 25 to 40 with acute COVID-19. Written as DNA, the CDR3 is TGTGCCAGCAGCTTCCGACACGATGTCGGTGAGCAGTTCTTC. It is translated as CASSFRHDVGEQFF.